This TCR beta chain comes out of a study of blood T cells in healthy people across ages. Study-wide findings and caveats: PBMC samples, being unsorted, prevented any conclusive comparison of naive and antigen-experienced cells. Roughly linear declines in TCR beta diversity per million T cells occurred with age. Observed TCR beta diversity showed a strong correlation with the percentage of naive T cells as measured by flow cytometry. Changes in expanded clonotypes were possibly confounded, as the CMV status of donors was unknown.

The CDR3 runs 12 residues. Trimming removed 6 bases from V and 8 bases from J; junction bases left unmatched: 2. A J-beta primer mix and a sample-barcoded 5' primer were used in a second PCR of about 6 to 12 cycles. TCRdb recomputed calls from the 5' RACE reads with MiXCR, one row per CDR3 protein. The sample contains just over 800,000 distinct CDR3 sequences, around 62% of which appear only once. Details on this clonotype: Its antigen is not identified.

J is TRBJ2-1 and V is TRBV12-3 or TRBV12-4; 9 bases match TRBD1. The source of this sequence is a man aged 25 to 40 in good health. The specimen sequenced was blood. This CDR3 is CASSWTGDEQFF. The DNA for the CDR3 is TGTGCCAGCAGCTGGACAGGGGATGAGCAGTTCTTC.